The clone carrying this TCR beta chain has ten or more counts. This specimen comes from a study of spatial heterogeneity in lung cancer. As to time point: sample taken at primary tumor resection. Unsorted whole RNA from tumor, nontumor lung or frozen PBMC underwent sequencing. Germline trimming cut 7 bases from V and 0 bases from J; bases unmatched to any gene: 9. The germline gives CDR1 SNHLY, CDR2 FYNNEI. The CDR3 totals 16 residues. One entry per CDR3 protein results from TCRdb running MiXCR on the 5' RACE reads. The sample has tens of thousands of distinct CDR3 sequences; about 8% are singletons. The chain carries TRBV2 and TRBJ2-5; 9 nucleotides agree with TRBD2. Specimen: PBMCs, collected at surgery. This receptor was taken from a female donor with early-stage non-small cell lung cancer. CDR3 DNA: TGTGCCAGCACCGACCCTAGCGGGAAGTACCAAGAGACCCAGTACTTC. Translation: CASTDPSGKYQETQYF.